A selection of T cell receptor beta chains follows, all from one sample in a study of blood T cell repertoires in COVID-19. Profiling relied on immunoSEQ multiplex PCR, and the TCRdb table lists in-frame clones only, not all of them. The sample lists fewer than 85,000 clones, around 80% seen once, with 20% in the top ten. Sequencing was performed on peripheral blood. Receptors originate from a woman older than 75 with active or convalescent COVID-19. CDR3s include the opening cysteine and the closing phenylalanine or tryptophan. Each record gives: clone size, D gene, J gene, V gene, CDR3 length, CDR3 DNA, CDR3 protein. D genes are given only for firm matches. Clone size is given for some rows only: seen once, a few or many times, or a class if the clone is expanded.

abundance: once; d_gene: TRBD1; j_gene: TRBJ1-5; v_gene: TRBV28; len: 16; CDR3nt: TGTGCCAGCATCGGGACAGGGAAGTACAGCAATCAGCCCCAGCATTTT; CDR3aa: CASIGTGKYSNQPQHF
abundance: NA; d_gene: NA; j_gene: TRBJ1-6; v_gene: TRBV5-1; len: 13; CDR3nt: TGCGCCAGCAGCGTAGGGGTGGATTCACCCCTCCACTTT; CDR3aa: CASSVGVDSPLHF
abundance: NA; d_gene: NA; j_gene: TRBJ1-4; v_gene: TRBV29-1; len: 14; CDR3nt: TGCAGCGTCTACCCGGATGGGGGCCGGGAAAAACTGTTTTTT; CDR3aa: CSVYPDGGREKLFF
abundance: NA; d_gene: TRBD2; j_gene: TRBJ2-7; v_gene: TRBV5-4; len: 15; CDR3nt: TGTGCCAGCAGCCGACCGGGACTAGCTGCGGGAGAGCAGTACTTC; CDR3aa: CASSRPGLAAGEQYF
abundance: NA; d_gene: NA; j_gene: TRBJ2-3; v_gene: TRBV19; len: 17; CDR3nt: TGTGCCAGTAGCCCCCCCCTGGGGCAACTAATCACAGATACGCAGTATTTT; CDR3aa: CASSPPLGQLITDTQYF
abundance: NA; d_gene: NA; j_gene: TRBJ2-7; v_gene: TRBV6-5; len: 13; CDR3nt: TGTGCCAGTGTACCGGACGGGACCTACGAGCAGTACTTC; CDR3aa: CASVPDGTYEQYF
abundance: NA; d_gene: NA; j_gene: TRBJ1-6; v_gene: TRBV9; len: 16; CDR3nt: TGTGCCAGCAGCGCCGCTGAGGTACCTTATAATTCACCCCTCCACTTT; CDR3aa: CASSAAEVPYNSPLHF
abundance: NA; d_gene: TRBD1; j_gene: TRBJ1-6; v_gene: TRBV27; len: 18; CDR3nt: TGTGCCAGCAGAACCAATGGCGCAGGGGGCATCGATGTTTCACCCCTCCACTTT; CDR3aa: CASRTNGAGGIDVSPLHF
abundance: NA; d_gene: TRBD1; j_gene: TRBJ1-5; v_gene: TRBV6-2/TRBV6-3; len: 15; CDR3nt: TGTGCCAGCAGTTCCCGGGACAGGGGACCGGGGCCCCAGCATTTT; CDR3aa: CASSSRDRGPGPQHF
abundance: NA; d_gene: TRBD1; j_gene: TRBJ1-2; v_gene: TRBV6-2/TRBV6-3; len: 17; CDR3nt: TGTGCCAGCAGTTACGTGTTTGGGTCAGGGGGCGAGGATGGCTACACCTTC; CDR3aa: CASSYVFGSGGEDGYTF
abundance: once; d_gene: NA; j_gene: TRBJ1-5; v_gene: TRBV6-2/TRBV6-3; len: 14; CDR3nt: TGTGCCAGCAGTTACTCGGGGGGGAATCAGCCCCAGCATTTT; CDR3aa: CASSYSGGNQPQHF
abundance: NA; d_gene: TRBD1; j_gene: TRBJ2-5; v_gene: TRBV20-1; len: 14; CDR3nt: TGCAGTGCTAGTTCTAACAGGGGACAAGAGACCCAGTACTTC; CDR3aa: CSASSNRGQETQYF
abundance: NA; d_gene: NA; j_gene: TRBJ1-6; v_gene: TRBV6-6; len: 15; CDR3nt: TGTGCCAGCAGACCCCCTTCGGGAGGGAATTCACCCCTCCACTTT; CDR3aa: CASRPPSGGNSPLHF
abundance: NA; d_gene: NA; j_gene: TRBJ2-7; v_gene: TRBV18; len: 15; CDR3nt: TGTGCCAGCTCCCGATCGACTTCGGCCTCCTACGAGCAGTACTTC; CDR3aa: CASSRSTSASYEQYF
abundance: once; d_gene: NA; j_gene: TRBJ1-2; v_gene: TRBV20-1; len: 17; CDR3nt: TGCAGTGCTAGTCGGGGGGAGGACCCTCGGCATCCTTATGGCTACACCTTC; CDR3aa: CSASRGEDPRHPYGYTF
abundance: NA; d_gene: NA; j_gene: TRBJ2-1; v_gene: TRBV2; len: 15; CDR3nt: TGTGCCAGCAGTGAAGAGTTCGGTTCCTACAATGAGCAGTTCTTC; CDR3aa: CASSEEFGSYNEQFF
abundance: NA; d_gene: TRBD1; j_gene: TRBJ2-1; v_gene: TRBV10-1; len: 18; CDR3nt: TGCGCCAGCAGTGAGTCTGGGGCAGGGGGCGTCCCTTACAATGAGCAGTTCTTC; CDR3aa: CASSESGAGGVPYNEQFF
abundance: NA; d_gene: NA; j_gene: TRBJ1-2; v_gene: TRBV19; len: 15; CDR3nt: TGTGCCAGTAGTCCTCCCCCCACAGGCTCCTATGGCTACACCTTC; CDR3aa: CASSPPPTGSYGYTF
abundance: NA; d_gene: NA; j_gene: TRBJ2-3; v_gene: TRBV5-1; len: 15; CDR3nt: TGCGCCAGCAGCTTGGTTCAGGCCAGCACAGATACGCAGTATTTT; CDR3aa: CASSLVQASTDTQYF
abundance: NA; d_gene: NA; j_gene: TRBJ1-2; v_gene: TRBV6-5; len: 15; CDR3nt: TGTGCCAGCAGTTACTCGGCAGAAATTTACTATGGCTACACCTTC; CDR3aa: CASSYSAEIYYGYTF
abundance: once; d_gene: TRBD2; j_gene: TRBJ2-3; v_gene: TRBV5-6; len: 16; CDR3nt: TGTGCCAGCAGCCCGGGACTAGCGGGGCCCACAGATACGCAGTATTTT; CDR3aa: CASSPGLAGPTDTQYF
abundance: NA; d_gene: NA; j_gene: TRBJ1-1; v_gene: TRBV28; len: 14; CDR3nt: TGTGCCAGCGACCAGCCGGGGGTGAACACTGAAGCTTTCTTT; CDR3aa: CASDQPGVNTEAFF
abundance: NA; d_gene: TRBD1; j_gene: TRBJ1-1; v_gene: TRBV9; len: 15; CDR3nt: TGTGCCAGCAGCGCCTCCGGGACAGTGAACACTGAAGCTTTCTTT; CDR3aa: CASSASGTVNTEAFF
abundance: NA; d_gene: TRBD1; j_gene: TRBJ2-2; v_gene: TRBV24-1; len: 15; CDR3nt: TGTGCCACCAGTGGAGACAGGGGGTCGTCCGGGGAGCTGTTTTTT; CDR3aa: CATSGDRGSSGELFF
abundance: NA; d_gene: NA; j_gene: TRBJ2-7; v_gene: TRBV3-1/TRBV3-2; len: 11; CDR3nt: TGTGCCAGCAGCCACGACGGGGAGCAGTACTTC; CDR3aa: CASSHDGEQYF
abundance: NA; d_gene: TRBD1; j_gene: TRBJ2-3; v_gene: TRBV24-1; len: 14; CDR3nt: TGTGCCACCCAAGGACAGGGGTACACAGATACGCAGTATTTT; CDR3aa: CATQGQGYTDTQYF
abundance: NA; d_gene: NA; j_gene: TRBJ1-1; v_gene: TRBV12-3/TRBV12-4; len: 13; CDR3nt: TGTGCCAGCAGTCGTGCGGGGTGGACTGAAGCTTTCTTT; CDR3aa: CASSRAGWTEAFF
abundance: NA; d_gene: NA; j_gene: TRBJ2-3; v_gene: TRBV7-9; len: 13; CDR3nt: TGTGCCAGCAGCTTACTTAGCACAGATACGCAGTATTTT; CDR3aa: CASSLLSTDTQYF
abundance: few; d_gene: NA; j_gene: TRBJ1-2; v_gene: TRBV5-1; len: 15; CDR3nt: TGCGCCAGCAGCTGGGACCCCGGGACTCAGAATGGCTACACCTTC; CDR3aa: CASSWDPGTQNGYTF
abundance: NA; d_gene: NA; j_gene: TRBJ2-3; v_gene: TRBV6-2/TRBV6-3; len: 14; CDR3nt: TGTGCCAGCAGTAACGAGCCTTACACAGATACGCAGTATTTT; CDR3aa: CASSNEPYTDTQYF
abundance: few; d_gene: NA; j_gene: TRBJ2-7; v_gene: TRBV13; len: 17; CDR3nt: TGTGCCAGCAGCTTAGTAGTGGCGGGGCTCGGATTCCACGAGCAGTACTTC; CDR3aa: CASSLVVAGLGFHEQYF
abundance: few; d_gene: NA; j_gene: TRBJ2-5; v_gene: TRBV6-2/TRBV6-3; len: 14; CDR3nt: TGTGCCAGCAGTTACCCGGGATGGGGAGAGACCCAGTACTTC; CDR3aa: CASSYPGWGETQYF
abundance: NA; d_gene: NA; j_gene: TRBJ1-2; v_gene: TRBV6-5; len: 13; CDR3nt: TGTGCCAGCACGCGGACGGAGGGCTATGGCTACACCTTC; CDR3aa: CASTRTEGYGYTF
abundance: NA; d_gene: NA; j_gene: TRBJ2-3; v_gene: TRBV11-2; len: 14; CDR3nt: TGTGCCAGCAGCTTAGTTACAGGCACAGATACGCAGTATTTT; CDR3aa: CASSLVTGTDTQYF
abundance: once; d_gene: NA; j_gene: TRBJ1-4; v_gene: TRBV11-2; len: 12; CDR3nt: TGTGCCAGCAGCTTTGAGGGGGGAGGGCCGTTTTTT; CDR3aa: CASSFEGGGPFF
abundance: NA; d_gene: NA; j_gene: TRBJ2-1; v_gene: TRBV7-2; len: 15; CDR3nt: TGTGCCAGCAGCTTAGTGGTCGGGAATTACAATGAGCAGTTCTTC; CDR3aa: CASSLVVGNYNEQFF
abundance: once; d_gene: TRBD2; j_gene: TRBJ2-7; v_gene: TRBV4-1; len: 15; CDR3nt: TGCGCCAGCAGCCAACTGGCGGGGGGACCCTACGAGCAGTACTTC; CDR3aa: CASSQLAGGPYEQYF
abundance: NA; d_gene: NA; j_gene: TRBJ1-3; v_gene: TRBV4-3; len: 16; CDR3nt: TGCGCCAGCAGCCCGACGCGGGGGTCGGAAGGTAACACCATATATTTT; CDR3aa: CASSPTRGSEGNTIYF
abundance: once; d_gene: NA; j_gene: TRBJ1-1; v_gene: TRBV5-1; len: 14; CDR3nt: TGCGCCAGCAAGCTTTCGGGAGAAAGCACTGAAGCTTTCTTT; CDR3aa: CASKLSGESTEAFF
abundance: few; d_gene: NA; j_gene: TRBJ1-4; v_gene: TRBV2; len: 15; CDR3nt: TGTGCCAGCAGTGTAGGGTCTGGGGGCAATGTAAAACTGTTTTTT; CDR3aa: CASSVGSGGNVKLFF
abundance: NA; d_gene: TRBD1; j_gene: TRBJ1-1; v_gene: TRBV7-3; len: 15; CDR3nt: TGTGCCAGCAGCGTCTATGGGACAGCGAACACTGAAGCTTTCTTT; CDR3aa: CASSVYGTANTEAFF
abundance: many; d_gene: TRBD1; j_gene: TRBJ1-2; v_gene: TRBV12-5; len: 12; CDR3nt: TGTGCTAGTGGCGACAGGGGTATTGGCTACACCTTC; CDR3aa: CASGDRGIGYTF
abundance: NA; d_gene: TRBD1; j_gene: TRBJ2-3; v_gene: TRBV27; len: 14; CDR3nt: TGTGCCAGCAGTTTATCTCAGGGGGCAGATACGCAGTATTTT; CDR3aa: CASSLSQGADTQYF
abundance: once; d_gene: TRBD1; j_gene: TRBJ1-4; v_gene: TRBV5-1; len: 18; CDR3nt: TGCGCCAGCAGCTCGGGTTTCGGACAGGGGGCTAGGTTTGAAAAACTGTTTTTT; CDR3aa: CASSSGFGQGARFEKLFF
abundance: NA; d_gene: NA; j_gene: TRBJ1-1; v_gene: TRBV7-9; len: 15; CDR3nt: TGTGCCAGCAGTTCATTCGGGGTCCCGAACACTGAAGCTTTCTTT; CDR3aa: CASSSFGVPNTEAFF